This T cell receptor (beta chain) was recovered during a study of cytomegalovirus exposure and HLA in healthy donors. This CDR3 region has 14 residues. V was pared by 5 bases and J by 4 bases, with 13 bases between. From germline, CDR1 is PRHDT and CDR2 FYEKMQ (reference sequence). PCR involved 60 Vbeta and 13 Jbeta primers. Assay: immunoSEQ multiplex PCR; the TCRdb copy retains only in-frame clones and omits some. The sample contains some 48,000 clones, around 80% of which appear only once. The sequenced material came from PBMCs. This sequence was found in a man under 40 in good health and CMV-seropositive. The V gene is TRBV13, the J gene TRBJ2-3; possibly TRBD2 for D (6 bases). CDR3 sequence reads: CASSPRLVSDTQYF. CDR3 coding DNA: TGTGCCAGCAGCCCCCGACTAGTGTCAGATACGCAGTATTTT.